The text below deals with one T cell receptor (beta chain). Antigen specificity is unknown. Sequencing was performed with immunoSEQ multiplex PCR; in TCRdb, only in-frame clones are kept and a portion is missing. The sample carries 75,000 to 95,000 clones, approximately 85% recorded once. This sample was taken from a study of identifying expanded T cells in peripheral blood. Study-level findings and limits: Over two and four weeks, about 17 and 20 clones changed, versus around 1.1 between replicates.

During the collection period, no donor immune events like infections were recorded. CDR1 is SGHRS, CDR2 YFSETQ, per germline. The CDR3 contains 16 residues. Trimming took 2 bases from V and 2 from J; bases not matched to a gene: 9. The sequence derives from a person aged 18 to 70 in good health. This chain connects TRBV5-1 to TRBJ2-5, with TRBD2 identical over 7 bases. Sequencing was done on a sample of blood. The CDR3 sequence: CASSLAGEGRQETQYF. DNA for the CDR3: TGCGCCAGCAGCTTAGCCGGGGAGGGACGACAAGAGACCCAGTACTTC. The full variable domain, rest sourced from reference TRBV5-1 and TRBJ2-5, is KAGVTQTPRYLIKTRGQQVTLSCSPISGHRSVSWYQQTPGQGLQFLFEYFSETQRNKGNFPGRFSGRQFSNSRSEMNVSTLELGDSALYLCASSLAGEGRQETQYFGPGTRLLVL.